This TCR beta chain was captured in a study of blood T cell repertoires in COVID-19. Study in general: Samples taken during acute and convalescent COVID-19 were collected in the United States, Italy and Spain. PBMCs, B-cell-depleted T cells, or T cells were the source of the cDNA or gDNA that made up the material.

A single count supports this clone. As processed by the authors: Estimation of nucleated cell counts was performed using reference gene primer amplification. Using immunoSEQ multiplex PCR, the repertoire was profiled, and TCRdb retains in-frame clones only, with some absent. The V and J calls and clone size come from that table; D and trimming were worked out from the DNA. The sample lists more than 300,000 clones, 85% to 90% seen once, with about 6.3% in the top ten. Followed over time, Seattle patients had been enrolled while infection was active. The sample taken for sequencing was peripheral blood. This clonotype was obtained from a woman in her forties or fifties with COVID-19, enrolled during active disease.

CDR3 region: CASSDRVGTGELFF. CDR3 bases: TGTGCCAGCAGTGACAGGGTGGGCACCGGGGAGCTGTTTTTT. The V and J genes are TRBV6-6 and TRBJ2-2; TRBD1 agrees at 7 bases. The length of the CDR3 is 14 residues. CDR1 and CDR2 (germline): MNHNY, SVGAGI (reference sequence). The V and J ends lost 5 bases and 4 bases, in that order; junction bases with no gene match: 4.